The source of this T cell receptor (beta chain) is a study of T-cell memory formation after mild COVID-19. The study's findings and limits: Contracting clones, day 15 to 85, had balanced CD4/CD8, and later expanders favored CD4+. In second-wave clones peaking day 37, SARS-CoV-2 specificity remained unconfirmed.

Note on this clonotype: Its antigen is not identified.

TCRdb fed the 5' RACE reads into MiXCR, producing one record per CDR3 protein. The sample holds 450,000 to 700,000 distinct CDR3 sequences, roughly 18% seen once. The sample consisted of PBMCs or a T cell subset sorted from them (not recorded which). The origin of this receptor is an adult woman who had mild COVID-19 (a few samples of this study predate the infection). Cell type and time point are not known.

This chain's CDR3 is CASSPYFTSSYEQYF. Written as DNA, the CDR3 is TGTGCCAGCAGCCCGTACTTTACAAGTTCCTACGAGCAGTACTTC. J is TRBJ2-7 and V is TRBV7-2; D unresolved. The CDR3 contains 15 residues. Germline values: CDR1 SGHTA, CDR2 FQGNSA. Trimming removed 5 bases at V and 1 base at J, with 15 bases between.